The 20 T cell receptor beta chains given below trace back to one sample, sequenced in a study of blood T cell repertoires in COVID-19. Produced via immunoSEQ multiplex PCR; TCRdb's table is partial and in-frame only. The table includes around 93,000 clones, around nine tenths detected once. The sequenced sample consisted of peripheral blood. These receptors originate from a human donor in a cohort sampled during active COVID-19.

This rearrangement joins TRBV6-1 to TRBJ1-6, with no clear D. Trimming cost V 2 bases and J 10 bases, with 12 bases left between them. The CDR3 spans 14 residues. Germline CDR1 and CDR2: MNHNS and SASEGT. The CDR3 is CASSETPRGSPLHF. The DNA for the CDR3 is TGTGCCAGCAGTGAAACCCCCCGCGGGTCACCCCTCCACTTT.

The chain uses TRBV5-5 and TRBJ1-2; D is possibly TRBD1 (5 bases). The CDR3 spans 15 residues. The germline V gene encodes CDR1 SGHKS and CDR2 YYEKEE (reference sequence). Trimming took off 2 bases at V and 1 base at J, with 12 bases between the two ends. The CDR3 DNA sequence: TGTGCCAGCAGCTTTGGCGGGGACCTTAACTATGGCTACACCTTC. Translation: CASSFGGDLNYGYTF.

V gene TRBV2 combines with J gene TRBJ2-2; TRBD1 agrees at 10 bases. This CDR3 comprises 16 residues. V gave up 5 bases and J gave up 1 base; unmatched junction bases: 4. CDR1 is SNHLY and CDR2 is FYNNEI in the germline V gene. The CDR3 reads CASSTGTGVNTGELFF. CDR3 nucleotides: TGTGCCAGCAGTACCGGGACAGGGGTGAACACCGGGGAGCTGTTTTTT.

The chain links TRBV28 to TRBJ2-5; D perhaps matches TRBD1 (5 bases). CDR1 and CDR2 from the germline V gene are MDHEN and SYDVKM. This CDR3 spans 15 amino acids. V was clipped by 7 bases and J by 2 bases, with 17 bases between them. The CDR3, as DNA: TGTGCCAGCACCCTATCCGTGGACATACAAGAGACCCAGTACTTC. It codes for CASTLSVDIQETQYF.

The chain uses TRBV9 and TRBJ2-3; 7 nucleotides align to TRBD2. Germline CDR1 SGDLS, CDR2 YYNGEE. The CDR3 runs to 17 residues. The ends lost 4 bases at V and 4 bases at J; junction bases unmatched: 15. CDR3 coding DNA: TGTGCCAGCAGCTCTAGCCCCAGGGAGGGGTTTGCAGATACGCAGTATTTT. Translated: CASSSSPREGFADTQYF.

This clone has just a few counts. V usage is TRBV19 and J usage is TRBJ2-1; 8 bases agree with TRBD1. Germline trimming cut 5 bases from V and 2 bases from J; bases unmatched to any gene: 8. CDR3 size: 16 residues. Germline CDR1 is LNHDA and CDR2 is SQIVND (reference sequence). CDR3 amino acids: CASSPHRDRPYNEQFF. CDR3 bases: TGTGCCAGTAGTCCTCACCGGGACAGGCCCTACAATGAGCAGTTCTTC.

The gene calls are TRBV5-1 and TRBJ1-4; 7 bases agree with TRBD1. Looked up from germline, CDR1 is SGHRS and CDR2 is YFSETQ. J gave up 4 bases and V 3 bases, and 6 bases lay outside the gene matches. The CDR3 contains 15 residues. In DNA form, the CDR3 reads TGCGCCAGCAGCTCTACGACAGGGATTAATGAAAAACTGTTTTTT. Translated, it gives CASSSTTGINEKLFF.

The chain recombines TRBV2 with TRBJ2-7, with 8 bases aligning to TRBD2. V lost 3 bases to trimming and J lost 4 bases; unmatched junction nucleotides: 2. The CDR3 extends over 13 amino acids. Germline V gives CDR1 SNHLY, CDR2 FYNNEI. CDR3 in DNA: TGTGCCAGCAGTGACGTAGCGGGGTACGAGCAGTACTTC. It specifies CASSDVAGYEQYF.

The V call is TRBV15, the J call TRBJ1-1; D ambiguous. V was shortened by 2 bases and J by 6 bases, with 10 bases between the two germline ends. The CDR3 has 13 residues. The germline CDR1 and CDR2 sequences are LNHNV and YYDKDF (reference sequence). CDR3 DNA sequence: TGTGCCACCAGCAGAAGCGAGGTTTCTGAAGCTTTCTTT. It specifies CATSRSEVSEAFF.

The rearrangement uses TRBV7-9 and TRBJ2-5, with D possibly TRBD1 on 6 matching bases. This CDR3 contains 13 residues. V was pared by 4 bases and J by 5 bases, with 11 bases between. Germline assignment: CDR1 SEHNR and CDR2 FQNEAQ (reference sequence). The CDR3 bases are TGTGCCAGCAGCTCACAGGGTAGGGAGACCCAGTACTTC. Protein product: CASSSQGRETQYF.

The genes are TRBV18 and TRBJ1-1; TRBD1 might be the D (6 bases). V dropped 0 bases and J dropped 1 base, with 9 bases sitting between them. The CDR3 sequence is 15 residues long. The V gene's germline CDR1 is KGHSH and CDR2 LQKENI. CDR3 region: CASSPPGHTNTEAFF. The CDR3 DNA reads TGTGCCAGCTCACCACCGGGACACACGAACACTGAAGCTTTCTTT.

The CDR3 reads CASSPGLAVSTDTQYF. The CDR3, as DNA: TGTGCCAGCAGCCCCGGACTAGCGGTTAGCACAGATACGCAGTATTTT. The chain is built from TRBV28 and TRBJ2-3, with 10 bases aligning to TRBD2. CDR1 and CDR2 from the germline V gene are MDHEN and SYDVKM. The CDR3 is 16 amino acids. J gave up 0 bases and V 6 bases, and 6 bases lay outside the gene matches.

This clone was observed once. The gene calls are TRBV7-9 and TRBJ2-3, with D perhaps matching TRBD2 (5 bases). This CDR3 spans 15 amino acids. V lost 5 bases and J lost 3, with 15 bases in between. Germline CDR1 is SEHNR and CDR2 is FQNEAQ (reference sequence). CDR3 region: CASSQEGFRTDTQYF. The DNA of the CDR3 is TGTGCCAGCAGCCAAGAGGGATTTCGGACAGATACGCAGTATTTT.

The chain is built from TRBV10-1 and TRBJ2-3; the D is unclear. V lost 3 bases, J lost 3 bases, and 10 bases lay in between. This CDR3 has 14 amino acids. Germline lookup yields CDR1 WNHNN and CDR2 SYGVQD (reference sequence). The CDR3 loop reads CASSDNPGTDTQYF. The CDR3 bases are TGCGCCAGCAGTGATAATCCCGGGACAGATACGCAGTATTTT.

For the CDR3, the DNA is TGTGCCAGTAGTCTTGGACAGGGAAGGAGCAATCAGCCCCAGCATTTT. Translation gives CASSLGQGRSNQPQHF. This chain uses TRBV19 with TRBJ1-5, with TRBD1 identical over 8 bases. The V gene end was trimmed by 5 bases and the J gene end by 1 base; junction bases not matched to a gene: 7. This CDR3 spans 16 amino acids. Looked up from germline, CDR1 is LNHDA and CDR2 is SQIVND (reference sequence).

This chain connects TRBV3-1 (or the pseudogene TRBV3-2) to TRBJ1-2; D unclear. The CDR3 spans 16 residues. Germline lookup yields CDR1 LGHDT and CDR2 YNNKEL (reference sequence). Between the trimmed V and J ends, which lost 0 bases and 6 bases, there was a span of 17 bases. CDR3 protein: CASSQDLGLGIDGYTF. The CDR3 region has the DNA TGTGCCAGCAGCCAAGATCTCGGACTGGGTATAGATGGCTACACCTTC.

CDR3 bases: TGTGCCTGGAGTGCAACCCTATCGGGCTCCTACGAGCAGTACTTC. Its translation is CAWSATLSGSYEQYF. The chain links TRBV30 to TRBJ2-7; D not resolved. This CDR3 is 15 amino acids long. Germline values: CDR1 GTSNPN, CDR2 SVGIG (reference sequence). With 1 base removed from V and 0 bases from J, the gap between germline ends came to 13 bases.

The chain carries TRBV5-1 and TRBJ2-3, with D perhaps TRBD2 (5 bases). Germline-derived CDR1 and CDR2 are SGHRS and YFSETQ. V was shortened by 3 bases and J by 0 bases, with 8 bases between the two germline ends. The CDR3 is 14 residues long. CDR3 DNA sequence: TGCGCCAGCAGCTATAGGACTAGCACAGATACGCAGTATTTT. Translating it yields CASSYRTSTDTQYF. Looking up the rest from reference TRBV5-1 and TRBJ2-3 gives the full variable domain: KAGVTQTPRYLIKTRGQQVTLSCSPISGHRSVSWYQQTPGQGLQFLFEYFSETQRNKGNFPGRFSGRQFSNSRSEMNVSTLELGDSALYLCASSYRTSTDTQYFGPGTRLTVL.

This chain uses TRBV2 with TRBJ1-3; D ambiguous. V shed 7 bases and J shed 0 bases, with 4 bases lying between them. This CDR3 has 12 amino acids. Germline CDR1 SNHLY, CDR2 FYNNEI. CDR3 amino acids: CASTGSGNTIYF. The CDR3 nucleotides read TGTGCCAGCACGGGCTCTGGAAACACCATATATTTT.

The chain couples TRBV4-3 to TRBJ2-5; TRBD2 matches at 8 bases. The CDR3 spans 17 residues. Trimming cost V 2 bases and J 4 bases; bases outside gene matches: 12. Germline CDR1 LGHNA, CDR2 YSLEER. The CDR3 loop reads CASSQSASGFVGETQYF. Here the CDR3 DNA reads TGCGCCAGCAGCCAAAGTGCTAGCGGGTTTGTAGGAGAGACCCAGTACTTC.